This T cell receptor beta chain is from a study of shared T cell receptors in the human thymus. The CDR3 loop spans 15 amino acids. Germline V gene lookup returns CDR1 SGHRS and CDR2 YFSETQ. The V gene lost 6 bases and the J gene lost 2 bases, with 17 bases spanning the gap. Some clones are missing from TCRdb's copy, which holds only in-frame ones; the method was immunoSEQ multiplex PCR. The table has around 730,000 clones, approximately 83% seen once. The same specimen was also included in a second study, on human thymus T cells. This second study notes: Serving as donors were healthy Finnish infants, each of whom was having open corrective surgery for congenital heart defects. The thymus was resected at corrective cardiac surgery. Overlap was high between thymic repertoires from unrelated individuals, as reported in related research.

Source material: thymocytes. The rearrangement joins TRBV5-1 to TRBJ1-2; D might be TRBD1 (6 bases). The TCR was taken from a girl less than two years old with a congenital heart defect. As DNA, the CDR3 is TGCGCCAGCACCCCAGGGGTGAGGCCCAACTATGGCTACACCTTC. Amino acid sequence: CASTPGVRPNYGYTF.